This T cell receptor beta chain stems from a study of OX40 agonist ivuxolimab in advanced cancers. Background for the entire study: Ivuxolimab was an agonistic, fully human IgG2 monoclonal antibody directed against OX40 (CD134), a costimulatory receptor. The paper reports the monotherapy dose-escalation portion (N of about 50 patients) of the phase I ivuxolimab trial. Prior anti-PD-1, anti-PD-L1 or anti-CTLA-4 therapy was permitted, and approximately 41% of dose-escalation patients had received checkpoint inhibitors. The point of sequencing TCRbeta in the periphery was to test whether ivuxolimab changed TCR sequence diversity and drove clonal T-cell expansion. Partial responses occurred in three dose-escalation patients, of whom one had hepatocellular carcinoma and two had cutaneous melanoma. In the dose-escalation cohort, roughly four fifths of patients were male, and the mean age was approximately 55 years, with a range of roughly 23 to 85. Intravenous ivuxolimab was administered to patients every 2 weeks at six dose levels: 0.01, 0.1, 0.3, 1.5, 3 and 10 mg/kg. Of the approximately 50 dose-escalation patients, hepatocellular carcinoma was present in about 20, melanoma in around 15, renal cell carcinoma in 9 and head and neck cancer in 9. General study outcomes and caveats: Antigen specificity was not determined for the clonally expanded peripheral T cells. Low levels of normalized T-cell clonal expansion were also seen in some patients who did not respond. Partial responders in the 0.1-3.0 mg/kg groups had among the lowest normalized peripheral clonal expansion, especially among CD8+ T cells. After ivuxolimab, more expanded clones were found on average in CD8+ T cells than in CD4+ T cells. At doses of 0.1 to 3.0 mg/kg, clonal expansion of both CD4+ and CD8+ T cells in blood was seen between baseline and week 6.

Patients with autoimmune disease history or receiving systemic immunosuppression were excluded from the trial. Peripheral blood for TCR sequencing was drawn from every dose cohort at baseline, at cycle 4 day 1 and at cycle 7 day 1. The samples were taken from a phase I, first-in-human, multicenter, open-label dose-escalation trial of ivuxolimab. Adults with locally advanced or metastatic melanoma, renal cell carcinoma, hepatocellular carcinoma or head and neck squamous cell carcinoma were enrolled in the trial. CD4+ and CD8+ T cells were sorted separately from peripheral blood before TCR sequencing. This clone was counted between two and nine times. No cognate antigen has been identified for it. Base qualities are not at hand, and no much larger clone is one base apart. Measured from the cysteine to the phenylalanine, the CDR3 is 16 residues long. Kept here is only the CDR3 DNA, which spans 48 bases and is read in frame from base 1. CDR1 and CDR2 are read off the germline V gene (reference sequence) as GTSNPN and SVGIG. V is cut back by 2 bases and J by 5 bases, with 12 bases in the junction unmatched.

For sequencing of the TCRbeta CDR3 region, genomic DNA was extracted from the sorted cells. The immunoSEQ Assay was used to sequence the TCRbeta CDR3 regions. The clones in this table, taken by TCRdb from immuneACCESS, are in-frame only. Not every clone is retained; where verified, under half of the shortfall comes from an unresolved V gene, and the cause of the rest is unknown. The sample records 25,000 to 30,000 clones, less than 85% of which are singletons. About 29% of the sample is taken by the ten largest. This chain joins TRBV30 to TRBJ2-5, and 9 junction bases match TRBD1. This TCR was sampled from an adult with an advanced solid tumor such as melanoma, head and neck, liver or kidney cancer. The material sequenced was CD4+ or CD8+ T cells sorted from blood, taken in a trial of the OX40 agonist ivuxolimab. The nucleotide sequence reads TGTGCCTGGAGTTCAGAGGGACAGGGCGTGAGGGAGACCCAGTACTTC. Its amino acids are CAWSSEGQGVRETQYF.